Detailed here is one T cell receptor (beta chain). What it binds is not known. Data came from immunoSEQ multiplex PCR; TCRdb stores just in-frame clones and leaves some out. The top ten clones hold less than 3% of a sample with over 20,000 clones, 88% of them seen once. The sample comes from a study of T cell responses to AZD1222 COVID-19 vaccine. General observations from the study: A mostly white British donor set with more females was recruited, and clonal diversity was possibly underestimated.

This CDR3 spans 17 amino acids. V gave up 5 bases and J gave up 1 base, with 21 bases separating them. Sequencing used peripheral blood, obtained 28 days after the second AZD1222 dose. The rearrangement links TRBV6-7 to TRBJ2-7, with D tentatively TRBD2 (6 bases). TRBV6-7 is recorded as an ORF, its role being uncertain. The sequence came from an adult who received the AZD1222 COVID-19 vaccine. Written as DNA, the CDR3 is TGTGCCAGCAGTGGGGTTGAGTTCGGGGGAAAATCCTACGAGCAGTACTTC. Amino acid sequence: CASSGVEFGGKSYEQYF.